The 21 T cell receptor beta chains in this list originate from one sample, sequenced in a study of shared clonotypes between healthy human individuals. The table came from immunoSEQ multiplex PCR; TCRdb's copy has only in-frame clones and leaves some out. The sample has more than 1,200,000 clones, around 98.5% seen once. The sequenced sample consisted of naive CD4+ T cells sorted from blood. The sample's subset: CD45RA+ positively selected. These receptor sequences come from a man younger than 45 in good health.

The V gene is TRBV2, the J gene TRBJ2-1; D possibly corresponds to TRBD2 (5 bases). The ends were cut back, 1 base at V and 1 base at J, with 8 bases in the middle. Per germline, CDR1 SNHLY and CDR2 FYNNEI. The CDR3 loop spans 15 amino acids. The CDR3 DNA is TGTGCCAGCAGTGAAGTCCGGGGTTCCTACAATGAGCAGTTCTTC. Its translation is CASSEVRGSYNEQFF.

This clone was detected a few times. J is TRBJ2-2 and V is TRBV18; D is unresolved. Trimming removed 4 bases from V and 3 bases from J, with 3 bases in between. The CDR3 extends over 12 amino acids. Germline assignment: CDR1 KGHSH and CDR2 LQKENI. Here the CDR3 DNA reads TGTGCCAGCTCACGCGACACCGGGGAGCTGTTTTTT. Protein product: CASSRDTGELFF.

A single count supports this clone. This chain connects TRBV19 to TRBJ2-1; D might be TRBD1 or TRBD2, each matching 5 bases. This CDR3 is 14 amino acids long. V lost 3 bases, J lost 6 bases, and 12 bases lay in between. CDR1 and CDR2 from the germline V gene are LNHDA and SQIVND (reference sequence). The CDR3 DNA follows: TGTGCCAGTAGTATTTATGAGGGGTTCAATGAGCAGTTCTTC. Its translation is CASSIYEGFNEQFF.

The V gene is TRBV2, the J gene TRBJ1-1, with D tentatively TRBD1 (5 bases). The V end lost 5 bases, the J end lost 4 bases, and 11 bases lay between the germline ends. CDR1 SNHLY and CDR2 FYNNEI come from the germline V gene. There are 13 residues in the CDR3. The CDR3 nucleotides are TGTGCCAGCAGTTTCGAGGGGCCCACTGAAGCTTTCTTT. As protein: CASSFEGPTEAFF.

The chain recombines TRBV5-1 with TRBJ2-3; tentative D call: TRBD2 (6 bases). The germline V and J ends were trimmed by 6 bases and 2 bases, with 13 bases remaining between them. The germline V gene encodes CDR1 SGHRS and CDR2 YFSETQ. The CDR3 loop spans 14 amino acids. The CDR3 nucleotides are TGCGCCAGCAAACCAGCGGGCGCCACAGATACGCAGTATTTT. It encodes CASKPAGATDTQYF.

This chain connects TRBV4-3 to TRBJ1-3; maybe TRBD1 (5 bases). The CDR3 sequence is 13 residues long. Germline V gene data show CDR1 as LGHNA and CDR2 as YSLEER. Trimming pared 0 bases from V and 7 bases from J, leaving 7 bases between. The CDR3 protein is CASSQDPGNTIYF. CDR3 coding DNA: TGCGCCAGCAGCCAAGATCCAGGGAACACCATATATTTT.

The chain combines TRBV9 with TRBJ1-2; 9 bases agree with TRBD1. V shed 4 bases, J shed 7 bases, and the junction held 5 bases outside the gene matches. CDR3 length equals 13 residues. Germline lookup yields CDR1 SGDLS and CDR2 YYNGEE. CDR3 DNA: TGTGCCAGCAGCCTGGGACAGGGCGGTGGCTACACCTTC. Its translation is CASSLGQGGGYTF.

The count of this clone is one. V usage is TRBV5-6 and J usage is TRBJ2-1, with TRBD2 identical over 7 bases. V dropped 4 bases and J dropped 2; count of bases not matched to a gene: 3. Germline V gene lookup returns CDR1 SGHDT and CDR2 YYEEEE. This CDR3 region has 14 residues. The chain's CDR3 is CASSAAGAYNEQFF. DNA of the CDR3: TGTGCCAGCAGCGCGGCGGGAGCCTACAATGAGCAGTTCTTC.

The chain carries TRBV6-5 and TRBJ1-3, with D possibly TRBD1 on 6 matching bases. The CDR3 consists of 15 residues. The germline CDR1 and CDR2 sequences are MNHEY and SVGAGI. V was pared by 0 bases and J by 4 bases, with 10 bases between. CDR3 DNA: TGTGCCAGCAGTTACTCGGGGGGCGGCGGAAACACCATATATTTT. This sequence encodes CASSYSGGGGNTIYF.

The chain links TRBV11-2 to TRBJ2-3, with D perhaps TRBD1 (5 bases). The CDR3 loop spans 16 amino acids. The germline V gene has CDR1 SGHAT and CDR2 FQNNGV. Trimming stripped 1 base from V and 6 bases from J, with 17 bases between. The CDR3 DNA follows: TGTGCCAGCAGCTTAGGTGTGGACACTCTTCGGGATACGCAGTATTTT. Protein sequence: CASSLGVDTLRDTQYF.

This chain uses TRBV18 with TRBJ2-1, with D hard to call. Germline-derived CDR1 and CDR2 are KGHSH and LQKENI. This CDR3 region has 13 residues. V lost 2 bases to trimming and J lost 4 bases, with 6 bases between them. The CDR3 bases are TGTGCCAGCTCACCAGCAGGTTACAATGAGCAGTTCTTC. Translated: CASSPAGYNEQFF.

This clone showed up just once. The chain links TRBV28 to TRBJ2-3; D call uncertain. Germline V gives CDR1 MDHEN, CDR2 SYDVKM. The CDR3 is 14 amino acids. V lost 1 base and J lost 2, with 7 bases in between. The CDR3 DNA sequence: TGTGCCAGCAGTTTATTTACTACCACAGATACGCAGTATTTT. Translated: CASSLFTTTDTQYF. Full variable domain (remainder filled in from reference TRBV28 and TRBJ2-3): DVKVTQSSRYLVKRTGEKVFLECVQDMDHENMFWYRQDPGLGLRLIYFSYDVKMKEKGDIPEGYSVSREKKERFSLILESASTNQTSMYLCASSLFTTTDTQYFGPGTRLTVL.

Points on this clone: Distinct nucleotide sequences in the sample also encode this CDR3. The chain couples TRBV18 to TRBJ1-5; 9 bases fit TRBD1. The V segment lost 3 bases and the J segment 2 bases; nucleotides outside the gene matches: 2. The germline CDR1 and CDR2 sequences are KGHSH and LQKENI. This CDR3 has 15 residues. The CDR3 here is CASSPTGGGNQPQHF. The CDR3 DNA reads as TGTGCCAGCTCACCCACAGGGGGCGGCAATCAGCCCCAGCATTTT.

This chain connects TRBV7-6 to TRBJ2-7; unclear D gene. The germline V gene encodes CDR1 SGHVS and CDR2 FNYEAQ. The CDR3 contains 17 residues. V gave up 2 bases and J gave up 8 bases, with 25 bases separating them. For the CDR3, the DNA is TGTGCCAGCAGCTTAAAGCCAGTTGGGGTTAGTCCTGGGAAGCAGTACTTC. Translation gives CASSLKPVGVSPGKQYF.

This chain joins TRBV12-5 and TRBJ1-2; the D gene is possibly TRBD1 (5 bases). Looked up from germline, CDR1 is LGHNT and CDR2 is FRNRAP. V was shortened by 7 bases and J by 8 bases, with 23 bases between the two germline ends. The CDR3 consists of 15 residues. The CDR3 region is CASAYWGGEASGYTF. DNA for the CDR3: TGTGCTAGTGCCTATTGGGGAGGGGAGGCGAGCGGCTACACCTTC.

The chain employs TRBV5-1 and TRBJ2-5; D possibly matches TRBD1 or TRBD2 (5 bases each). Germline CDR1 SGHRS, CDR2 YFSETQ. The CDR3 spans 16 residues. Trimming removed 1 base from V and 2 bases from J, with 15 bases in between. CDR3 amino acids: CASSLRSRDLQETQYF. The DNA for the CDR3 is TGCGCCAGCAGCTTGAGATCCAGGGACCTACAAGAGACCCAGTACTTC.

Remarks on this clone: Additional DNA sequences in this sample encode the identical CDR3. The chain carries TRBV9 and TRBJ1-2, with D possibly matching TRBD1 (6 bases). Trimming took off 0 bases at V and 4 bases at J, with 10 bases between the two ends. Looked up from germline, CDR1 is SGDLS and CDR2 is YYNGEE. The CDR3 has 14 residues. The CDR3 loop reads CASSVEQGTYGYTF. The CDR3 coding sequence is TGTGCCAGCAGCGTAGAGCAGGGGACCTATGGCTACACCTTC.

The count of this clone is one. This rearrangement joins TRBV5-1 to TRBJ2-2, with TRBD2 matching over 8 bases. The ends lost 4 bases at V and 2 bases at J; junction bases unmatched: 7. This CDR3 is 16 amino acids long. Germline assignment: CDR1 SGHRS and CDR2 YFSETQ. CDR3 region: CASSPGGTYNTGELFF. For the CDR3, the DNA is TGCGCCAGCAGCCCGGGAGGGACATACAACACCGGGGAGCTGTTTTTT.

The chain links TRBV25-1 to TRBJ2-1, with 7 bases identical to TRBD2. The V gene end was trimmed by 5 bases and the J gene end by 4 bases; junction bases not matched to a gene: 8. CDR1 and CDR2 (germline): MGHDK, SYGVNS. The CDR3 runs to 15 residues. CDR3: CASSSLAALYNEQFF. CDR3 sequence (DNA): TGTGCCAGCAGTTCTCTAGCGGCCCTTTACAATGAGCAGTTCTTC.

The CDR3 DNA sequence: TGTGCCAGCTCAGATCGGACAGCCCAGCCTGGGGAAAAACTGTTTTTT. It codes for CASSDRTAQPGEKLFF. The chain recombines TRBV18 with TRBJ1-4; tentative D call: TRBD1 (6 bases). The V end was cut by 5 bases, the J end by 8 bases, with 21 bases between. Per germline, CDR1 KGHSH and CDR2 LQKENI. The CDR3 is 16 amino acids.

J is TRBJ2-3 and V is TRBV19; a weak D match, TRBD1 (6 bases). There are 13 residues in the CDR3. Per the germline V gene, CDR1 is LNHDA and CDR2 is SQIVND (reference sequence). V lost 4 bases and J 11 bases, leaving 16 bases between the germline ends. The CDR3 nucleotides read TGTGCCAGTAGTACTAACAGGGTTTTTATGCAGTATTTT. The encoded protein is CASSTNRVFMQYF.